This entry lists 27 T cell receptor beta chains sequenced from one sample in a study of blood T cell repertoires in COVID-19. The assay was immunoSEQ multiplex PCR, and TCRdb's table has in-frame clones only and misses some. This table has under 350,000 clones, approximately 86% appearing once. Sequenced: peripheral blood. The source is a man aged 65 to 79 with acute or convalescent COVID-19.

The chain carries TRBV5-4 and TRBJ2-7; 14 bases line up with TRBD2. The V gene's germline CDR1 is SGHNT and CDR2 YYREEE (reference sequence). The CDR3 totals 17 residues. V lost 4 bases and J lost 2; bases outside the gene matches: 8. The CDR3 is CASSKGLAGGLTYEQYF. CDR3 sequence (DNA): TGTGCCAGCAGCAAAGGACTAGCGGGAGGTTTGACCTACGAGCAGTACTTC.

The chain links TRBV19 to TRBJ1-2, with TRBD1 matching over 7 bases. The germline V gene encodes CDR1 LNHDA and CDR2 SQIVND (reference sequence). The trim removed 5 bases at V and 4 bases at J, leaving 10 bases unmatched. The CDR3 spans 15 residues. CDR3 sequence (DNA): TGTGCCAGTAGTGCACTGGGACAGTTCCTCTATGGCTACACCTTC. Amino acid sequence: CASSALGQFLYGYTF.

The rearrangement joins TRBV29-1 to TRBJ1-4; D is unresolved. Germline V lookup: CDR1 SQVTM, CDR2 ANQGSEA. The CDR3 is 13 amino acids. With 1 base removed from V and 8 bases from J, the gap between germline ends came to 11 bases. The DNA of the CDR3 is TGCAGCGTTGAAGGGTCGTCTAGGGAAAAACTGTTTTTT. This sequence encodes CSVEGSSREKLFF.

The chain joins TRBV5-1 to TRBJ1-1; D is unresolved. V dropped 3 bases and J dropped 1 base, with 10 bases sitting between them. The CDR3 contains 14 residues. The V gene's germline CDR1 is SGHRS and CDR2 YFSETQ. In DNA, the CDR3 is TGCGCCAGCAGCTACCAGGTGGCGAACACTGAAGCTTTCTTT. This codes for CASSYQVANTEAFF.

The CDR3 sequence: CASHTGGTDTQYF. The DNA for the CDR3 is TGCGCCAGCCATACAGGGGGCACAGATACGCAGTATTTT. The rearrangement links TRBV5-1 to TRBJ2-3; the match to TRBD1 covers 7 bases. Germline V gene lookup returns CDR1 SGHRS and CDR2 YFSETQ. V shed 7 bases, J shed 1 base, and the junction held 3 bases outside the gene matches. CDR3 length equals 13 residues. Together with reference TRBV5-1 and TRBJ2-3, the CDR3 gives the full variable domain: KAGVTQTPRYLIKTRGQQVTLSCSPISGHRSVSWYQQTPGQGLQFLFEYFSETQRNKGNFPGRFSGRQFSNSRSEMNVSTLELGDSALYLCASHTGGTDTQYFGPGTRLTVL.

V gene TRBV2 combines with J gene TRBJ2-3, with 13 bases matching TRBD2. This CDR3 is 12 amino acids long. V shed 7 bases, J shed 15 bases, and the junction held 7 bases outside the gene matches. The germline gives CDR1 SNHLY, CDR2 FYNNEI. The CDR3 coding sequence is TGTGCCAGCACTGGGGGACTAGCGGGAAATTATTTT. This sequence encodes CASTGGLAGNYF.

This chain joins TRBV7-2 and TRBJ2-7; 13 bases agree with TRBD2. Germline V gene sequence: CDR1 SGHTA, CDR2 FQGNSA. Trimming cost V 4 bases and J 6 bases; bases outside gene matches: 3. The CDR3 runs 14 residues. DNA for the CDR3: TGTGCCAGCAGCTCCGGACTAGCGGGAGCCGAGCAGTACTTC. This translates into CASSSGLAGAEQYF.

V is TRBV6-5 and J is TRBJ2-7, with 7 bases identical to TRBD1. The junction had 10 bases not matched to a gene; V was cut back by 6 bases and J by 2 bases. The CDR3 has 15 amino acids. The germline V gene has CDR1 MNHEY and CDR2 SVGAGI. The CDR3 sequence is CASSRDSATTYEQYF. CDR3 coding DNA: TGTGCCAGCAGCCGGGACAGCGCTACCACCTACGAGCAGTACTTC.

J is TRBJ1-2 and V is TRBV7-2; TRBD1 is a possible D gene (5 bases). V gave up 1 base and J gave up 6 bases, with 21 bases separating them. The CDR3 spans 17 residues. Germline V gene sequence: CDR1 SGHTA, CDR2 FQGNSA. CDR3 sequence: CASSLGPHRGGKNGYTF. The CDR3 region has the DNA TGTGCCAGCAGCTTAGGTCCCCACCGCGGGGGGAAGAATGGCTACACCTTC. The full variable domain, completed using reference TRBV7-2 and TRBJ1-2, is GAGVSQSPSNKVTEKGKDVELRCDPISGHTALYWYRQSLGQGLEFLIYFQGNSAPDKSGLPSDRFSAERTGGSVSTLTIQRTQQEDSAVYLCASSLGPHRGGKNGYTFGSGTRLTVV.

V and J are TRBV11-2 and TRBJ2-7, with 7 positions matching TRBD1. The CDR3 sequence is 14 residues long. Trimming took 5 bases from V and 0 from J; bases not matched to a gene: 4. CDR1 SGHAT and CDR2 FQNNGV come from the germline V gene. As DNA, the CDR3 is TGTGCCAGCAGCCAGGACAGGAGCTCCTACGAGCAGTACTTC. Residues: CASSQDRSSYEQYF.

The chain has TRBV28 and TRBJ1-1; 7 bases agree with TRBD1. V lost 4 bases and J lost 7; bases outside the gene matches: 3. Germline V gene sequence: CDR1 MDHEN, CDR2 SYDVKM. The CDR3 sequence is 12 residues long. DNA for the CDR3: TGTGCCAGCAGTTCCCAGGGGGTTGAAGCTTTCTTT. Protein: CASSSQGVEAFF.

This rearrangement joins TRBV12-3 or TRBV12-4 to TRBJ1-2; 8 positions agree with TRBD1. Unmatched junction bases numbered 7, after V lost 7 bases and J lost 9 bases. This CDR3 spans 12 amino acids. CDR3 coding DNA: TGTGCCAGCACCCCGGACAGGGCTAGCTACACCTTC. Amino acids: CASTPDRASYTF.

This clone was observed a single time. The rearrangement uses TRBV7-2 and TRBJ2-1; unclear D gene. In germline, CDR1 is SGHTA, CDR2 FQGNSA. V gave up 3 bases and J gave up 0 bases, with 12 bases separating them. The CDR3 totals 16 residues. CDR3 in amino acids: CASSFGKRSSYNEQFF. The CDR3 region has the DNA TGTGCCAGCAGCTTCGGAAAGAGGAGCTCCTACAATGAGCAGTTCTTC. Complete variable domain (other parts from reference TRBV7-2 and TRBJ2-1): GAGVSQSPSNKVTEKGKDVELRCDPISGHTALYWYRQSLGQGLEFLIYFQGNSAPDKSGLPSDRFSAERTGGSVSTLTIQRTQQEDSAVYLCASSFGKRSSYNEQFFGPGTRLTVL.

The V gene is TRBV28, the J gene TRBJ1-6, with TRBD1 matching over 7 bases. Germline V gives CDR1 MDHEN, CDR2 SYDVKM. CDR3 size: 16 residues. Trimming at V came to 5 bases and at J to 7 bases, leaving 11 bases not matched to a gene. The CDR3 nucleotides are TGTGCCAGCAGTCCCGGCGACAGGGCGGCGAATTCACCCCTCCACTTT. It specifies CASSPGDRAANSPLHF.

The chain combines TRBV6-1 with TRBJ1-2; D is possibly TRBD1 (5 bases). This CDR3 is built from 15 residues. V was trimmed by 1 base and J by 1 base, leaving 10 bases between them. The germline V gene has CDR1 MNHNS and CDR2 SASEGT. The CDR3 sequence is CASSEVPTVNYGYTF. CDR3 coding DNA: TGTGCCAGCAGTGAAGTCCCGACAGTTAACTATGGCTACACCTTC.

CDR3 coding DNA: TGCGCCAGCAGCCTGACCGGGACAGAGAGCTCTGGAAACACCATATATTTT. It yields the protein CASSLTGTESSGNTIYF. V usage is TRBV5-1 and J usage is TRBJ1-3; 7 bases are shared with TRBD1. This CDR3 spans 17 amino acids. Germline V gene lookup returns CDR1 SGHRS and CDR2 YFSETQ. V dropped 4 bases and J dropped 0; count of bases not matched to a gene: 10.

V usage is TRBV7-2 and J usage is TRBJ1-6, with D possibly matching TRBD1 (6 bases). This CDR3 is 16 amino acids long. V lost 1 base and J lost 7, with 14 bases in between. In germline, CDR1 is SGHTA, CDR2 FQGNSA. CDR3 bases: TGTGCCAGCAGCTTAGACAGGGTTGCGTTAAATTCACCCCTCCACTTT. Amino acid sequence: CASSLDRVALNSPLHF.

Only a few counts were recorded for this clone. The rearrangement uses TRBV5-1 and TRBJ2-2; 10 bases match TRBD1. The CDR3 extends over 15 amino acids. Germline CDR1 and CDR2: SGHRS and YFSETQ. The V segment lost 4 bases and the J segment 6 bases; nucleotides outside the gene matches: 6. The CDR3 coding sequence is TGCGCCAGCAGCCCCGGGACAGGGGATGCCGGGGAGCTGTTTTTT. It yields the protein CASSPGTGDAGELFF.

The CDR3, as DNA: TGTGCCAGCAGCCAACGACTTGCTAGCGGGAGAAGGTCCCACGAGCAGTACTTC. Encoded protein: CASSQRLASGRRSHEQYF. The V and J genes are TRBV28 and TRBJ2-7; 10 nucleotides align to TRBD2. The V and J ends lost 6 bases and 5 bases, in that order; junction bases with no gene match: 19. The germline V gene has CDR1 MDHEN and CDR2 SYDVKM. The CDR3 totals 18 residues.

This clone occurred a few times. The V gene is TRBV5-1, the J gene TRBJ1-1; TRBD1 aligns across 11 bases. CDR1 is SGHRS and CDR2 is YFSETQ in the germline V gene. The CDR3 has 15 amino acids. J lost 4 bases, V lost 4 bases, and 6 bases had no gene match. The CDR3: CASSPGQGAGTEAFF. The DNA for the CDR3 is TGCGCCAGCAGCCCTGGACAGGGGGCTGGCACTGAAGCTTTCTTT.

V and J are TRBV6-2 or TRBV6-3 and TRBJ2-7; maybe TRBD1 (6 bases). The CDR3 contains 14 residues. Germline-derived CDR1 and CDR2 are MNHEY and SVGEGT. Trimming removed 2 bases at V and 2 bases at J, with 10 bases between. The CDR3 DNA sequence: TGTGCCAGCAGTTACACGACAGGTCCCTACGAGCAGTACTTC. This gives the protein CASSYTTGPYEQYF.

This chain joins TRBV3-1 (or the pseudogene TRBV3-2) and TRBJ1-1; D gene ambiguous. The ends were cut back, 3 bases at V and 10 bases at J, with 12 bases in the middle. The germline V gene encodes CDR1 LGHDT and CDR2 YNNKEL (reference sequence). The CDR3 sequence is 12 residues long. The CDR3 reads CASSQSETGAFF. CDR3 nucleotide sequence: TGTGCCAGCAGCCAGTCGGAGACGGGAGCTTTCTTT.

The sample holds one count of this clone. The chain is built from TRBV28 and TRBJ2-7, with D perhaps matching TRBD2 (5 bases). The CDR3 extends over 14 amino acids. CDR1 is MDHEN and CDR2 is SYDVKM in the germline V gene. V dropped 4 bases and J dropped 3 bases, with 13 bases sitting between them. The DNA for the CDR3 is TGTGCCAGCAGTTGGCGGGTAGCAGACTACGAGCAGTACTTC. Translated, it gives CASSWRVADYEQYF.

The V gene is TRBV4-3, the J gene TRBJ2-7, with D tentatively TRBD2 (5 bases). V was cut by 0 bases and J by 4 bases, with 13 bases left in between. The CDR3 covers 15 residues. In germline, CDR1 is LGHNA, CDR2 YSLEER. CDR3 amino acids: CASSQDQGAGYEQYF. As DNA, the CDR3 is TGCGCCAGCAGCCAAGATCAAGGCGCGGGTTACGAGCAGTACTTC.

For the CDR3, the DNA is TGTGCCAGCAGTGCCAAACAGGCCTCTTACTCTGGAAACACCATATATTTT. It yields the protein CASSAKQASYSGNTIYF. The rearrangement links TRBV27 to TRBJ1-3; D might be TRBD1 (5 bases). The CDR3 has 17 residues. Germline V gene data show CDR1 as MNHEY and CDR2 as SMNVEV (reference sequence). V lost 5 bases, J lost 0 bases, and 17 bases lay in between.

The CDR3 protein is CASSTRGQGAQGTEAFF. CDR3 DNA: TGTGCCAGTAGTACGAGAGGACAGGGGGCTCAGGGCACTGAAGCTTTCTTT. The gene calls are TRBV19 and TRBJ1-1, with 11 bases that match TRBD1. V was pared by 4 bases and J by 4 bases, with 11 bases of the junction left unmatched. Germline CDR1 LNHDA, CDR2 SQIVND (reference sequence). The CDR3 sequence is 17 residues long.

This chain connects TRBV7-2 to TRBJ2-4; 9 bases fit TRBD1. The CDR3 is made up of 14 amino acids. Trimming removed 6 bases from V and 7 bases from J; junction bases left unmatched: 7. Germline CDR1 reads SGHTA; CDR2 reads FQGNSA. CDR3 nucleotides: TGTGCCAGCAGACTTCGACAGGGGGAGAACATTCAGTACTTC. Translating it yields CASRLRQGENIQYF.